This record covers a single T cell receptor (beta chain). This sample is drawn from a study of blood T cell repertoires in COVID-19. Data came from immunoSEQ multiplex PCR; TCRdb stores just in-frame clones and leaves some out. The profile covers 100,000 to 150,000 clones, with around 83% appearing a single time and 5.5% to 6% taken by the ten largest. Germline-derived CDR1 and CDR2 are SNHLY and FYNNEI. The CDR3 has 12 amino acids. V lost 7 bases and J 5 bases, leaving 11 bases between the germline ends. The genes are TRBV2 and TRBJ2-5; no clear D. Sequenced sample: peripheral blood. This TCR derives from an elderly man with active or convalescent COVID-19. This chain's CDR3 is CASNVVRETQYF. CDR3 DNA sequence: TGTGCCAGCAATGTGGTCCGGGAGACCCAGTACTTC.